These 23 T cell receptor beta chains were all obtained from the same sample, sequenced in a study of cytomegalovirus exposure and HLA in healthy donors. Vbeta (60) and Jbeta (13) primers were used in the PCR. Produced via immunoSEQ multiplex PCR; TCRdb's table is partial and in-frame only. Of around 190,000 clones in the sample, around 87% were seen once. Sequences were obtained from PBMCs. All receptors come from a boy younger than 10 in good health and CMV-seronegative.

V gene TRBV19 combines with J gene TRBJ1-5, with D perhaps TRBD1 (6 bases). Trimming stripped 6 bases from V and 5 bases from J, with 14 bases between. Germline CDR1 and CDR2: LNHDA and SQIVND (reference sequence). The CDR3 consists of 14 residues. The CDR3 nucleotides read TGTGCCAGTAGATCTTTAACAGGGTATCAGCCCCAGCATTTT. Protein: CASRSLTGYQPQHF.

The chain has TRBV5-6 and TRBJ2-3, with D possibly matching TRBD1 (5 bases). This CDR3 comprises 16 residues. Between the trimmed V and J ends, which lost 4 bases and 2 bases, there was a span of 17 bases. Germline lookup yields CDR1 SGHDT and CDR2 YYEEEE. The chain's CDR3 is CASSARQLSSTDTQYF. The DNA of the CDR3 is TGTGCCAGCAGCGCCAGACAGCTAAGCTCCACAGATACGCAGTATTTT.

The J gene is TRBJ1-6, the V gene TRBV27; TRBD1 aligns across 9 bases. Germline loops: CDR1 MNHEY, CDR2 SMNVEV (reference sequence). The CDR3 sequence is 16 residues long. The V segment lost 3 bases and the J segment 2 bases; nucleotides outside the gene matches: 2. CDR3 sequence: CASSLGQGPYNSPLHF. The CDR3 DNA sequence: TGTGCCAGCAGTTTGGGACAGGGACCCTATAATTCACCCCTCCACTTT.

This rearrangement joins TRBV2 to TRBJ1-3; a possible D gene is TRBD1 (6 bases). V lost 10 bases and J lost 0, with 10 bases in between. The CDR3 sequence is 13 residues long. The germline V gene encodes CDR1 SNHLY and CDR2 FYNNEI. The CDR3 sequence is CATGQNSGNTIYF. For the CDR3, the DNA is TGTGCCACAGGACAGAACTCTGGAAACACCATATATTTT.

The chain combines TRBV28 with TRBJ2-2; D possibly corresponds to TRBD2 (6 bases). CDR3 length: 13 amino acids. The germline V gene encodes CDR1 MDHEN and CDR2 SYDVKM. V lost 6 bases and J lost 13, with 18 bases in between. The DNA for the CDR3 is TGTGCCAGCAGGCCGGGGGTCCCCTCAGGGCTGTTTTTT. This sequence encodes CASRPGVPSGLFF.

This sequence joins TRBV6-1 and TRBJ1-2; no clear D gene. The CDR3 totals 13 residues. V was clipped by 5 bases and J by 2 bases, with 9 bases between them. CDR1 and CDR2 from the germline V gene are MNHNS and SASEGT. CDR3 nucleotide sequence: TGTGCCAGCAGTTCACACCTCAACTATGGCTACACCTTC. Amino acid sequence: CASSSHLNYGYTF.

The V call is TRBV4-1, the J call TRBJ2-7, with TRBD1 identical over 8 bases. Germline assignment: CDR1 MGHRA and CDR2 YSYEKL. V dropped 3 bases and J dropped 9; count of bases not matched to a gene: 7. The CDR3 contains 13 residues. In DNA, the CDR3 is TGCGCCAGCAGCCACCCGACAGGGGTTGGGCAGTACTTC. Protein: CASSHPTGVGQYF.

The table lists this clone with a count of one. J is TRBJ1-1 and V is TRBV27, with D perhaps matching TRBD1 (6 bases). There are 14 residues in the CDR3. V was shortened by 3 bases and J by 4 bases, with 12 bases between the two germline ends. The germline gives CDR1 MNHEY, CDR2 SMNVEV (reference sequence). In DNA, the CDR3 is TGTGCCAGCAGTTTCCAGGGGTTGGTCACTGAAGCTTTCTTT. Translating gives CASSFQGLVTEAFF.

V usage is TRBV28 and J usage is TRBJ2-5; weak D call: TRBD2 (5 bases). Looked up from germline, CDR1 is MDHEN and CDR2 is SYDVKM. Trimming shortened V by 3 bases and J by 1 base, and 9 bases separated the two germline ends. The CDR3 covers 14 residues. The DNA for the CDR3 is TGTGCCAGCAGTTTGACGGGGTCCCAAGAGACCCAGTACTTC. Amino acids: CASSLTGSQETQYF.

This chain links TRBV5-1 with TRBJ2-1, with TRBD1 matching 8 bases. Germline CDR1 reads SGHRS; CDR2 reads YFSETQ. The CDR3 loop spans 15 amino acids. V gave up 0 bases and J gave up 6 bases; unmatched junction bases: 5. The CDR3 loop reads CASSLGDRGLNEQFF. CDR3 coding DNA: TGCGCCAGCAGCTTGGGAGACAGGGGTCTCAATGAGCAGTTCTTC.

The rearrangement uses TRBV7-2 and TRBJ1-2, with D perhaps matching TRBD1 (5 bases). The V end lost 2 bases, the J end lost 4 bases, and 14 bases lay between the germline ends. In germline, CDR1 is SGHTA, CDR2 FQGNSA. The CDR3 extends over 15 amino acids. CDR3 sequence reads: CASSLTRARSYGYTF. Here the CDR3 DNA reads TGTGCCAGCAGCTTAACCAGGGCACGTTCCTATGGCTACACCTTC.

This clone occurred once. The chain employs TRBV6-1 and TRBJ1-6, with TRBD1 as a possible D gene (5 bases). Trimming took off 6 bases at V and 7 bases at J, with 16 bases between the two ends. The CDR3 is 15 amino acids. CDR1 is MNHNS and CDR2 is SASEGT in the germline V gene. The CDR3 region is CASSSTTGNNSPLHF. The CDR3, as DNA: TGTGCCAGCAGCTCTACTACAGGAAACAATTCACCCCTCCACTTT.

J is TRBJ2-7 and V is TRBV28, with D perhaps matching TRBD1 (5 bases). Germline V CDR1 and CDR2: MDHEN, SYDVKM. There are 12 residues in the CDR3. The germline V and J ends were trimmed by 8 bases and 3 bases, with 11 bases remaining between them. As DNA, the CDR3 is TGTGCCAGCTTTCACAGGAACTACGAGCAGTACTTC. Translating it yields CASFHRNYEQYF.

This clone appeared a single time. The V call is TRBV7-3, the J call TRBJ1-1, with D possibly being TRBD1 (6 bases). Deletions cut 0 bases from V and 7 bases from J, with 15 bases between. This CDR3 comprises 15 residues. Germline CDR1 SGHTA, CDR2 FQGTGA. CDR3 protein: CASSLTPGQGLEAFF. The CDR3 nucleotides are TGTGCCAGCAGCTTAACCCCTGGGCAGGGGCTTGAAGCTTTCTTT.

The chain couples TRBV11-2 to TRBJ2-5, with 7 nucleotides matching TRBD2. The end of the DNA is better explained by TRBJ2-7, so the J call may be wrong. The CDR3 runs 13 residues. CDR1 is SGHAT, CDR2 FQNNGV, per germline. CDR3 sequence (DNA): TGTGCCAGCATCTCAGGAGGCGGGGGCGAGCAGTACTTC. Amino acids: CASISGGGGEQYF.

The V and J genes are TRBV29-1 and TRBJ1-1; a possible D gene is TRBD1 (5 bases). Germline CDR1 is SQVTM and CDR2 is ANQGSEA. The CDR3 consists of 13 residues. Trimming took off 4 bases at V and 4 bases at J, with 13 bases between the two ends. The CDR3 loop is CSVAGRVVTEAFF. The CDR3 nucleotides are TGCAGCGTTGCAGGGAGGGTTGTCACTGAAGCTTTCTTT.

J is TRBJ2-1 and V is TRBV7-9; D remains unclear. Germline V lookup: CDR1 SEHNR, CDR2 FQNEAQ (reference sequence). CDR3 size: 12 residues. Trimming removed 1 base at V and 8 bases at J, with 6 bases between. The CDR3 nucleotides are TGTGCCAGCAGCTTAGTAAGAGATGAGCAGTTCTTC. Translated, it gives CASSLVRDEQFF.

In its sample, this clone was seen once. One junction end disagrees with the germline gene, perhaps due to a read error. The chain is built from TRBV7-9 and TRBJ1-5; possible D gene TRBD1, 6 bases. The CDR3 consists of 14 residues. Germline-derived CDR1 and CDR2 are SEHNR and FQNEAQ (reference sequence). CDR3 sequence (DNA): TGTTCCAGCAGCTCCCGGGACAACAATCAGCCCCAGCATTTT. Protein product: CSSSSRDNNQPQHF.

The rearrangement uses TRBV7-9 and TRBJ2-1, with D maybe TRBD1 (5 bases). Trimming stripped 4 bases from V and 6 bases from J, with 13 bases between. The CDR3 covers 14 residues. In germline, CDR1 is SEHNR, CDR2 FQNEAQ (reference sequence). The CDR3 DNA is TGTGCCAGCAGCTCCATCCAGGGTGCCAATGAGCAGTTCTTC. Protein product: CASSSIQGANEQFF.

This chain connects TRBV15 to TRBJ2-7, with a weak D call TRBD2 (6 bases). This CDR3 spans 16 amino acids. Trimming pared 3 bases from V and 5 bases from J, leaving 20 bases between. Germline V gene data show CDR1 as LNHNV and CDR2 as YYDKDF (reference sequence). The CDR3 loop reads CATSRSRGGALNEQYF. CDR3 bases: TGTGCCACCAGCAGGAGCCGTGGAGGGGCTCTCAACGAGCAGTACTTC.

This clone was observed once. The gene calls are TRBV18 and TRBJ2-5; possible D gene TRBD1, 5 bases. This CDR3 comprises 15 residues. Germline V gene data show CDR1 as KGHSH and CDR2 as LQKENI. V was clipped by 3 bases and J by 3 bases, with 14 bases between them. CDR3 amino acids: CASSPVAGREETQYF. The CDR3 bases are TGTGCCAGCTCACCCGTGGCCGGCAGGGAAGAGACCCAGTACTTC.

This clone was counted once. This rearrangement joins TRBV28 to TRBJ2-2, with 8 bases fitting TRBD2. The CDR3 has 16 residues. V gave up 3 bases and J gave up 4 bases; unmatched junction bases: 7. Germline CDR1 reads MDHEN; CDR2 reads SYDVKM. Here the CDR3 DNA reads TGTGCCAGCAGTTTTCCATCGGGGGGGACCACCGGGGAGCTGTTTTTT. Translated, it gives CASSFPSGGTTGELFF.

The chain joins TRBV30 to TRBJ2-5, with TRBD1 matching 7 bases. After removal of 5 bases from V and 2 bases from J, the junction contained 11 bases not matched to a gene. The CDR3 contains 15 residues. Germline CDR1 GTSNPN, CDR2 SVGIG (reference sequence). In nucleotides, the CDR3 is TGTGCCTGGGGACCCGACAGGGTGTCACAAGAGACCCAGTACTTC. This translates into CAWGPDRVSQETQYF.